The 12 T cell receptor beta chains below all came from one sample that was sequenced in a study of T cell responses to AZD1222 COVID-19 vaccine. TCRdb keeps only in-frame clones here, not all; method: immunoSEQ multiplex PCR. Found here are 120,000 or so clones, roughly 89% of them singletons; the top ten hold around 4.5%. Sample: peripheral blood, taken on day 0 of AZD1222 vaccination. The receptors were gathered from an adult in good health.

In this sample, this clone turned up once. The gene calls are TRBV12-3 or TRBV12-4 and TRBJ1-2; D uncertain. CDR3 size: 12 residues. Deletions cut 10 bases from V and 5 bases from J, with 14 bases between. CDR3 bases: TGTGCCACCTCGACGGAGTGGTATGGCTACACCTTC. It codes for CATSTEWYGYTF.

The chain recombines TRBV10-2 with TRBJ2-7; 7 nucleotides match TRBD1. This CDR3 comprises 15 residues. Germline V CDR1 and CDR2: WSHSY, SAAADI. With 0 bases clipped from V and 7 bases from J, the junction kept 9 bases outside the gene matches. The CDR3, as DNA: TGCGCCAGCAGTGAGTCCAGGGACAGATCTTGGGAGCAGTACTTC. It is translated as CASSESRDRSWEQYF.

This chain uses TRBV5-1 with TRBJ2-2; 7 nucleotides align to TRBD1. Per the germline V gene, CDR1 is SGHRS and CDR2 is YFSETQ. Trimming at V came to 4 bases and at J to 5 bases, leaving 8 bases not matched to a gene. This CDR3 contains 15 residues. The CDR3 DNA sequence: TGCGCCAGCAGCAGAGGGGGCGCCAGAACCGGGGAGCTGTTTTTT. Encoded protein: CASSRGGARTGELFF.

V usage is TRBV2 and J usage is TRBJ1-2, with 9 bases lining up with TRBD1. Losses at the gene ends were 6 bases for V and 9 bases for J; bases not matched to a gene: 11. Germline CDR1 reads SNHLY; CDR2 reads FYNNEI. The CDR3 sequence is 14 residues long. The CDR3 nucleotides read TGTGCCAGCAGACCATCCGGGACAGGGATCCGCTACACCTTC. This sequence encodes CASRPSGTGIRYTF.

In its sample, this clone was seen once. V and J are TRBV6-5 and TRBJ2-2; the D is unclear. The CDR3 length is 15 residues. Trimming stripped 6 bases from V and 2 bases from J, with 13 bases between. Germline-derived CDR1 and CDR2 are MNHEY and SVGAGI. CDR3 amino acids: CASRGGPLNTGELFF. The CDR3 coding sequence is TGTGCCAGCAGAGGCGGACCCCTTAACACCGGGGAGCTGTTTTTT.

This clone has a single count. The chain recombines TRBV7-8 with TRBJ2-7, with 8 bases fitting TRBD2. The J segment lost 6 bases and the V segment lost 5 bases, leaving 15 bases of the junction unmatched. This CDR3 has 16 residues. Germline V gene data show CDR1 as SGHVS and CDR2 as FQNEAQ. The CDR3 sequence: CASSHAGGPLLAEQYF. CDR3 in DNA: TGTGCCAGCAGCCATGCGGGGGGTCCATTGTTGGCCGAGCAGTACTTC.

The V and J genes are TRBV9 and TRBJ2-7; 10 nucleotides match TRBD2. The CDR3 is made up of 18 amino acids. Germline CDR1 is SGDLS and CDR2 is YYNGEE. The V segment lost 0 bases and the J segment 3 bases; nucleotides outside the gene matches: 12. In nucleotides, the CDR3 is TGTGCCAGCAGCGTAGTCCCTGGACTAGCGGAGGGCGACTACGAGCAGTACTTC. Translated: CASSVVPGLAEGDYEQYF.

A single count supports this clone. The genes are TRBV19 and TRBJ2-2, with a weak D call TRBD1 (5 bases). This CDR3 comprises 13 residues. Trimming removed 5 bases from V and 6 bases from J, with 10 bases in between. The germline V gene encodes CDR1 LNHDA and CDR2 SQIVND (reference sequence). The DNA of the CDR3 is TGTGCCAGTAGTCAGGGAACACCCGGGGAGCTGTTTTTT. It is translated as CASSQGTPGELFF.

The rearrangement links TRBV20-1 to TRBJ2-7, with a possible D match to TRBD1 (6 bases). CDR1 and CDR2 from the germline V gene are DFQATT and SNEGSKA (reference sequence). The CDR3 sequence is 11 residues long. Trimming cost V 5 bases and J 7 bases, with 12 bases left between them. CDR3 protein: CSAATGWEQYF. The CDR3, as DNA: TGCAGTGCTGCCACAGGGTGGGAGCAGTACTTC.

Only one count was recorded for this clone. The gene calls are TRBV7-2 and TRBJ2-3; 13 positions match TRBD2. Germline-derived CDR1 and CDR2 are SGHTA and FQGNSA. The CDR3 has 17 amino acids. V dropped 5 bases and J dropped 5; count of bases not matched to a gene: 10. CDR3 coding DNA: TGTGCCAGCAGCACCCGGACTAGCGGGGGTCTAAAAGATACGCAGTATTTT. This sequence encodes CASSTRTSGGLKDTQYF.

The V and J genes are TRBV5-1 and TRBJ1-4; D possibly corresponds to TRBD1 (5 bases). V shed 5 bases and J shed 3 bases, with 8 bases lying between them. In germline, CDR1 is SGHRS, CDR2 YFSETQ. This CDR3 contains 13 residues. CDR3 DNA: TGCGCCAGCAGTCAGGGCCCTAATGAAAAACTGTTTTTT. The encoded protein is CASSQGPNEKLFF.

The chain joins TRBV11-2 to TRBJ2-3; D may match TRBD1 or TRBD2 (6 bases each). The CDR3 has 15 residues. V dropped 5 bases and J dropped 5 bases, with 17 bases sitting between them. The germline V gene has CDR1 SGHAT and CDR2 FQNNGV. DNA of the CDR3: TGTGCCAGCAGCCCTATGGGGGGCGGCGGAGATACGCAGTATTTT. Its protein product is CASSPMGGGGDTQYF.